This T cell receptor (beta chain) was retrieved from a study of blood T cell repertoires in COVID-19. Overall study: COVID-19 samples, acute and convalescent, were from the United States, Italy and Spain. From T cells, B-cell-depleted T cells, or PBMCs came the material, which was cDNA or gDNA.

Authors' processing steps: The assay estimated nucleated cells by amplifying reference gene primers. Assay used: immunoSEQ multiplex PCR; TCRdb lists only in-frame clones, some missing. V and J calls plus clone size are reproduced from that table; the DNA served to infer D and trimming. The data hold approximately 140,000 clones, with roughly 87% observed a single time. Germline V gene data show CDR1 as SGDLS and CDR2 as YYNGEE. The CDR3 has 15 amino acids. With V trimmed by 4 bases and J by 5 bases, 8 bases remained unmatched. The sample comprised peripheral blood. This sequence was found in a woman aged 60-70 years with active or convalescent COVID-19. The rearrangement links TRBV9 to TRBJ2-3; 9 bases are a match to TRBD2. CDR3 sequence reads: CASSPGRGGLDTQYF. The CDR3, as DNA: TGTGCCAGCAGCCCTGGGCGGGGGGGCCTAGATACGCAGTATTTT. Together with reference TRBV9 and TRBJ2-3, the CDR3 gives the full variable domain: DSGVTQTPKHLITATGQRVTLRCSPRSGDLSVYWYQQSLDQGLQFLIQYYNGEERAKGNILERFSAQQFPDLHSELNLSSLELGDSALYFCASSPGRGGLDTQYFGPGTRLTVL.